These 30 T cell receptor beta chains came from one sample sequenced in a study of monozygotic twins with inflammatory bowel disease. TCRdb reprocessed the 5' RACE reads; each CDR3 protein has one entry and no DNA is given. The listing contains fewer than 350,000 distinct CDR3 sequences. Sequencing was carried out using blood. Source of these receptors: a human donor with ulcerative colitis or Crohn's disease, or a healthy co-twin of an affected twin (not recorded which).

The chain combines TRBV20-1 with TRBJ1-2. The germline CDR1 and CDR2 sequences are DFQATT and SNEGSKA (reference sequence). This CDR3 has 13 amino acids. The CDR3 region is CSARERRQEGYTF.

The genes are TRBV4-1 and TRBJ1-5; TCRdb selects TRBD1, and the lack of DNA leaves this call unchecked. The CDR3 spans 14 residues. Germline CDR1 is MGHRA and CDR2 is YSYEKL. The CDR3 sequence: CASSPRDLNQPQHF.

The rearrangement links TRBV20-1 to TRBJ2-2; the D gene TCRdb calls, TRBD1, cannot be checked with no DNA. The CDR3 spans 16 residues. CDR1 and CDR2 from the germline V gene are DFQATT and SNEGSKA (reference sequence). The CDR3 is CSAREADRGGTGELFF.

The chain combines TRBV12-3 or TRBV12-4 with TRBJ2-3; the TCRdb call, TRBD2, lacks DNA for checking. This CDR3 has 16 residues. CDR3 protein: CASSYGGRWSGATQYF.

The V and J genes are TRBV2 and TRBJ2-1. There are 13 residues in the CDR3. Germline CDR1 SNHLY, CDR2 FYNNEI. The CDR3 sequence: CASSELWGIEQFF.

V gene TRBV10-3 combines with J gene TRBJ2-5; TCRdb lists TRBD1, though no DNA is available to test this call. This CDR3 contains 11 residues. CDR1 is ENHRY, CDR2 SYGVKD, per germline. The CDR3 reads CAIGQQETQYF.

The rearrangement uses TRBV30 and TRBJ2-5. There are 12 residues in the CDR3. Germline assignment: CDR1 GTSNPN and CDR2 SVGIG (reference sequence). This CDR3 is CAWSVQRETQYF.

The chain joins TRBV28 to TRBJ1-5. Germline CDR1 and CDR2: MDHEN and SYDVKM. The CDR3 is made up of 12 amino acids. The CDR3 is CASTTSNQPQHF.

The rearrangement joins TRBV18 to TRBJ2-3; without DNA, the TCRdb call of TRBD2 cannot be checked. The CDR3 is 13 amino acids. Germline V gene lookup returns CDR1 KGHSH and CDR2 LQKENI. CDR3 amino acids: CATRTSGTDTQYF.

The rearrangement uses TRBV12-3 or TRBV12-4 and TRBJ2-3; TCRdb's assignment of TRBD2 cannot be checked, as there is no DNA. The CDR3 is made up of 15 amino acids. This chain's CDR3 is CASRPTSGRTDTQYF.

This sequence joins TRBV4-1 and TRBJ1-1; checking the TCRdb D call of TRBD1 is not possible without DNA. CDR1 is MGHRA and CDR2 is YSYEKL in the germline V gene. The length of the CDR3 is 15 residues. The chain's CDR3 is CASSRAGTMNTEAFF.

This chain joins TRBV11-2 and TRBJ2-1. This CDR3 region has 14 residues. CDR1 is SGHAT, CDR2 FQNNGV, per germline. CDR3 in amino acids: CANSSDSAGNEQFF.

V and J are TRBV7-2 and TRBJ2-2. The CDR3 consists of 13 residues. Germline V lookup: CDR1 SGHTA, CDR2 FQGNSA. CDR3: CASSLAPPGELFF.

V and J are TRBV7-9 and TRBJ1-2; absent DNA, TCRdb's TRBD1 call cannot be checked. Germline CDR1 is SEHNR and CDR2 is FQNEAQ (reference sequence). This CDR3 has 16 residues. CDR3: CASSPPQGSFFYGYTF.

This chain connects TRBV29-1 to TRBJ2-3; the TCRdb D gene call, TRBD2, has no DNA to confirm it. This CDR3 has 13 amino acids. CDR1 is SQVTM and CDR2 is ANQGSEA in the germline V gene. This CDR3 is CSVEAGPSDTQYF.

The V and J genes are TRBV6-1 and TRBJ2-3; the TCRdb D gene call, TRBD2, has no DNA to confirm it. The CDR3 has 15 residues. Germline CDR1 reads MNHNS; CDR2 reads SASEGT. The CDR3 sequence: CASSGAFQRANTQYF.

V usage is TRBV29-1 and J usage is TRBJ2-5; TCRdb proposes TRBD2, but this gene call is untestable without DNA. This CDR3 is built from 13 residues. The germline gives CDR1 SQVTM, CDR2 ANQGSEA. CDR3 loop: CSVEGLQAETQYF.

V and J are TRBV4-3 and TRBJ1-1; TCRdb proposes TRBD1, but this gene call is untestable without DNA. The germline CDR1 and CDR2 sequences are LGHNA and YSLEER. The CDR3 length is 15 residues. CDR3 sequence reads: CASSQDSGMNTEAFF.

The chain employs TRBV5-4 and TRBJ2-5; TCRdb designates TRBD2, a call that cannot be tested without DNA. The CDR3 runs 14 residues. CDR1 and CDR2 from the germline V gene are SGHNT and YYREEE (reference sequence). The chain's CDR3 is CASSLWEGRKTQYF.

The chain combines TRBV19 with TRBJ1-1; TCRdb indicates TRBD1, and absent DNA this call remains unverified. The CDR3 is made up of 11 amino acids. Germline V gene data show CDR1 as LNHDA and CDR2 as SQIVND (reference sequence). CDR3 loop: CASSVTGSAFF.

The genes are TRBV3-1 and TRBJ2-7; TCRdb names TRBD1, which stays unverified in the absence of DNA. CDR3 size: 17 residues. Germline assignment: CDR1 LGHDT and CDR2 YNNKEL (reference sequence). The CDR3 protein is CASSQDRSRTGTYEQYF.

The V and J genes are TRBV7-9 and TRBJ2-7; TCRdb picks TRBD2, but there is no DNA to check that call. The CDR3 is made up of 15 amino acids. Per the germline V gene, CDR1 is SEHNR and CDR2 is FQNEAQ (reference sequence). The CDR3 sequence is CASSLTLAGVSEQYF.

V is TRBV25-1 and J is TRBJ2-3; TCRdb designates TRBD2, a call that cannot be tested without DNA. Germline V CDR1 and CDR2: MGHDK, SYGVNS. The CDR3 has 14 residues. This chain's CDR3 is CASSGTSWADTQYF.

The CDR3 sequence: CAISPGSGNTEAFF. This chain uses TRBV10-3 with TRBJ1-1; TCRdb selects TRBD1, and the lack of DNA leaves this call unchecked. Germline values: CDR1 ENHRY, CDR2 SYGVKD. This CDR3 has 14 amino acids.

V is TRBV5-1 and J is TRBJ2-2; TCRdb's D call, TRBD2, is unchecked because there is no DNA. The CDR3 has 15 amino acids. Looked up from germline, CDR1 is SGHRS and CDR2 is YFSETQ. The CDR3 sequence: CATRSPGVNTGELFF. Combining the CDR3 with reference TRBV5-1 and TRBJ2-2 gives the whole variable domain KAGVTQTPRYLIKTRGQQVTLSCSPISGHRSVSWYQQTPGQGLQFLFEYFSETQRNKGNFPGRFSGRQFSNSRSEMNVSTLELGDSALYLCATRSPGVNTGELFFGEGSRLTVL.

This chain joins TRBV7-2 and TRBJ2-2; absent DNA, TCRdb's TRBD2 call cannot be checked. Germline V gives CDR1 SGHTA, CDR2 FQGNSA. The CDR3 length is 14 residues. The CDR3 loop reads CASRSSGGSGELFF.

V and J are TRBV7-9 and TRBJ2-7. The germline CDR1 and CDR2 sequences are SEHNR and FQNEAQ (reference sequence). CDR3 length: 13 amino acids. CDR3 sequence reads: CASSWTGLYEQYF.

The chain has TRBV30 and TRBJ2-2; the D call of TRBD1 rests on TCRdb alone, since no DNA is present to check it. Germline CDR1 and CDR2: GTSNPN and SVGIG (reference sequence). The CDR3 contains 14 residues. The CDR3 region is CAWGVGGLAGELFF.

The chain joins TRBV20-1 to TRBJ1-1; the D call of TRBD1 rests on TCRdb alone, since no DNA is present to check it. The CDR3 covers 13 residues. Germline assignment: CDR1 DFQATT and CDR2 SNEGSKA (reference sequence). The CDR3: CSARKGQNTEAFF.

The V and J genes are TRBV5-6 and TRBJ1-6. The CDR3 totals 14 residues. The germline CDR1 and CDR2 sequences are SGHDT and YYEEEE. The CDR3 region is CASSAPLRDSPLHF.